Presented here are 9 T cell receptor beta chains from one specimen sequenced in a study of cytomegalovirus exposure and HLA in healthy donors (dated by TCRdb to about 2017). The protocol used for the library was the immunoSEQ multiplex PCR assay. For the multiplex PCR, a mixture combining 60 forward primers for TCR Vbeta segments and 13 reverse primers for TCR Jbeta segments was used. Held by TCRdb, this immuneACCESS table contains in-frame sequences only and omits some clones. Under half of the omission traces to an unresolved V gene where checked; the cause of the rest is unknown. This sample is represented by 180,000 or so clones; about 80% of them were singletons. Clones ranked in the top ten supply approximately 1.3% of the sample. The sample consisted of PBMCs. These receptors were obtained from a man between 18 and 35 years old in good health and CMV-seronegative.

V usage is TRBV4-3 and J usage is TRBJ2-3, with 7 bases matching TRBD1. The CDR3 sequence is 15 residues long. Germline V gene sequence: CDR1 LGHNA, CDR2 YSLEER. Trimming removed 3 bases from V and 2 bases from J; junction bases left unmatched: 5. The CDR3 protein is CASSQEGQVTDTQYF. The CDR3, as DNA: TGCGCCAGCAGCCAGGAAGGACAGGTCACAGATACGCAGTATTTT.

The chain is built from TRBV29-1 and TRBJ2-3; 12 bases are shared with TRBD2. V dropped 3 bases and J dropped 3; count of bases not matched to a gene: 4. The germline gives CDR1 SQVTM, CDR2 ANQGSEA. This CDR3 has 15 residues. CDR3 loop: CSVDPTSGRTDTQYF. CDR3 coding DNA: TGCAGCGTTGACCCTACTAGCGGGAGGACAGATACGCAGTATTTT.

This clone was found once. This rearrangement joins TRBV19 to TRBJ1-2; D is unresolved. Germline CDR1 LNHDA, CDR2 SQIVND (reference sequence). V was shortened by 6 bases and J by 3 bases, with 5 bases between the two germline ends. The CDR3 sequence is 11 residues long. The CDR3 spells CASRSDYGYTF. CDR3 sequence (DNA): TGTGCCAGTAGGTCCGACTATGGCTACACCTTC. The variable domain in full, completed from reference TRBV19 and TRBJ1-2, reads DGGITQSPKYLFRKEGQNVTLSCEQNLNHDAMYWYRQDPGQGLRLIYYSQIVNDFQKGDIAEGYSVSREKKESFPLTVTSAQKNPTAFYLCASRSDYGYTFGSGTRLTVV.

In its sample, this clone was seen a few times. This chain uses TRBV7-9 with TRBJ1-1, with D unresolved. Deletions cut 7 bases from V and 4 bases from J, with 10 bases between. Germline lookup yields CDR1 SEHNR and CDR2 FQNEAQ (reference sequence). The CDR3 consists of 12 residues. The CDR3 region has the DNA TGTGCCAGCAAATTCCCCGGCACTGAAGCTTTCTTT. As protein: CASKFPGTEAFF.

J is TRBJ1-6 and V is TRBV5-8, with 8 bases identical to TRBD1. This CDR3 is built from 16 residues. V shed 2 bases, J shed 7 bases, and the junction held 8 bases outside the gene matches. Germline loops: CDR1 SGHTS, CDR2 YDEGEE. CDR3 DNA sequence: TGTGCCAGCAGCTTATTAACAGGGGGGGGAAATTCACCCCTCCACTTT. It yields the protein CASSLLTGGGNSPLHF. The full variable domain, in which reference TRBV5-8 and TRBJ1-6 provide the parts outside the CDR3, is EAGVTQSPTHLIKTRGQQATLRCSPISGHTSVYWYQQALGLGLQFLLWYDEGEERNRGNFPPRFSGRQFPNYSSELNVNALELEDSALYLCASSLLTGGGNSPLHFGNGTRLTVT.

The chain combines TRBV11-3 with TRBJ2-6; 8 bases agree with TRBD1. With 6 bases clipped from V and 4 bases from J, the junction kept 8 bases outside the gene matches. In germline, CDR1 is SGHNT, CDR2 YENEEA. This CDR3 comprises 16 residues. The CDR3 coding sequence is TGTGCCAGCAGTCATGGACAGGGCCACGGGGCCAACGTCCTGACTTTC. It yields the protein CASSHGQGHGANVLTF. Full variable domain (outside the CDR3, taken from reference TRBV11-3 and TRBJ2-6): EAGVVQSPRYKIIEKKQPVAFWCNPISGHNTLYWYLQNLGQGPELLIRYENEEAVDDSQLPKDRFSAERLKGVDSTLKIQPAELGDSAVYLCASSHGQGHGANVLTFGAGSRLTVL.

The chain links TRBV5-4 to TRBJ2-7; 7 nucleotides line up with TRBD1. The J segment lost 3 bases and the V segment lost 1 base, leaving 1 base of the junction unmatched. This CDR3 is built from 13 residues. Per germline, CDR1 SGHNT and CDR2 YYREEE (reference sequence). The CDR3 bases are TGTGCCAGCAGCTTGCGGGACAGCTACGAGCAGTACTTC. Translating gives CASSLRDSYEQYF.

The rearrangement links TRBV2 to TRBJ1-1; D is perhaps TRBD1 (5 bases). The CDR3 length is 14 residues. Deletions cut 4 bases from V and 1 base from J, with 10 bases between. CDR1 and CDR2 from the germline V gene are SNHLY and FYNNEI. The CDR3 coding sequence is TGTGCCAGCAGTGGGGGCAGGGCGAACACTGAAGCTTTCTTT. This sequence encodes CASSGGRANTEAFF.

This clone was picked up a small number of times. The J gene is TRBJ1-5, the V gene TRBV2, with a possible D match to TRBD1 (5 bases). CDR1 is SNHLY and CDR2 is FYNNEI in the germline V gene. The V end lost 6 bases, the J end lost 3 bases, and 18 bases lay between the germline ends. CDR3 length: 16 amino acids. CDR3 sequence (DNA): TGTGCCAGCAGACCGCCGCCGAAGGGGTTCAATCAGCCCCAGCATTTT. Protein sequence: CASRPPPKGFNQPQHF.